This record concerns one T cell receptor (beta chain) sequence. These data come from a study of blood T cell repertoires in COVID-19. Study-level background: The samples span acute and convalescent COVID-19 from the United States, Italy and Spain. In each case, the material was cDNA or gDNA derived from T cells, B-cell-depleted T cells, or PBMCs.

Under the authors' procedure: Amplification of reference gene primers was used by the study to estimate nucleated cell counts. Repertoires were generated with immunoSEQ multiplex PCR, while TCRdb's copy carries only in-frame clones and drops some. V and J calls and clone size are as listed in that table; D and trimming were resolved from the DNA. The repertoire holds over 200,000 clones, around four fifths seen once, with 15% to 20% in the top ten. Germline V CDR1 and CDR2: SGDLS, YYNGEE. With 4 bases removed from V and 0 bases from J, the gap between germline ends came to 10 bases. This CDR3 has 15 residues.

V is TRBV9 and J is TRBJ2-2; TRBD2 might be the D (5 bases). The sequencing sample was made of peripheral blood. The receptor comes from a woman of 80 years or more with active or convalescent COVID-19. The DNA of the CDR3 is TGTGCCAGCAGCTCGAGCGGATCGAACACCGGGGAGCTGTTTTTT. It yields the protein CASSSSGSNTGELFF.